These 30 T cell receptor beta chains were all obtained from the same sample, sequenced in a study of CD8+ T cells in alopecia areata. Sequencing used cDNA as its template, made by extracting RNA and reverse transcribing it. Using immunoSEQ multiplex PCR, the repertoire was profiled, and TCRdb retains in-frame clones only, with some absent. Here the sample spans 200,000 or so clones, roughly 50% being singletons. Treatment of the sample: oral pan-JAK inhibitor, 5-10 mg twice daily. Sample: CD4+ T cells sorted from blood, taken at week 24, from a patient treated with tofacitinib. All receptors come from a human donor with alopecia areata.

The V gene is TRBV6-6, the J gene TRBJ1-2; D gene uncertain. This CDR3 comprises 15 residues. V was clipped by 0 bases and J by 8 bases, with 16 bases between them. Germline CDR1 and CDR2: MNHNY and SVGAGI (reference sequence). DNA for the CDR3: TGTGCCAGCAGTTACTCCGAAGCGAGATTTTACGGCTACACCTTC. Its protein is CASSYSEARFYGYTF.

The chain carries TRBV2 and TRBJ2-2; D might be TRBD1 (6 bases). CDR3 length: 15 residues. CDR1 is SNHLY, CDR2 FYNNEI, per germline. V lost 6 bases, J lost 2 bases, and 13 bases lay in between. CDR3 coding DNA: TGTGCCAGCAGAGCGGACAGTTATAACACCGGGGAGCTGTTTTTT. Translating it yields CASRADSYNTGELFF. Full variable domain (missing parts from reference TRBV2 and TRBJ2-2): EPEVTQTPSHQVTQMGQEVILRCVPISNHLYFYWYRQILGQKVEFLVSFYNNEISEKSEIFDDQFSVERPDGSNFTLKIRSTKLEDSAMYFCASRADSYNTGELFFGEGSRLTVL.

This clone occurred a few times. The V call is TRBV7-2, the J call TRBJ2-3, with 11 bases identical to TRBD2. Germline V gene data show CDR1 as SGHTA and CDR2 as FQGNSA. Germline trimming cut 5 bases from V and 5 bases from J; bases unmatched to any gene: 9. CDR3 length equals 16 residues. CDR3 amino acids: CASSALAGGPGDTQYF. As DNA, the CDR3 is TGTGCCAGCAGCGCGTTAGCGGGAGGGCCTGGAGATACGCAGTATTTT.

The chain combines TRBV2 with TRBJ1-2; D gene unclear. Trimming removed 7 bases at V and 8 bases at J, with 17 bases between. Germline V gene lookup returns CDR1 SNHLY and CDR2 FYNNEI. The CDR3 loop spans 13 amino acids. The CDR3 bases are TGTGCCAGCACTATAAGGACGGTCGCCGGCTACACCTTC. Translated: CASTIRTVAGYTF. The full variable domain, with the rest looked up from reference TRBV2 and TRBJ1-2, is EPEVTQTPSHQVTQMGQEVILRCVPISNHLYFYWYRQILGQKVEFLVSFYNNEISEKSEIFDDQFSVERPDGSNFTLKIRSTKLEDSAMYFCASTIRTVAGYTFGSGTRLTVV.

This clone was picked up many times. At the DNA level, this CDR3 is encoded by other sequences in the same sample as well. The rearrangement uses TRBV2 and TRBJ2-7, with no clear D. The V end lost 1 base, the J end lost 4 bases, and 2 bases lay between the germline ends. Looked up from germline, CDR1 is SNHLY and CDR2 is FYNNEI. The CDR3 has 11 amino acids. The CDR3 DNA reads as TGTGCCAGCAGTGAAGGGTACGAGCAGTACTTC. Its translation: CASSEGYEQYF.

The V call is TRBV29-1, the J call TRBJ2-6; D is unclear. Per germline, CDR1 SQVTM and CDR2 ANQGSEA. CDR3 length: 13 residues. Trimming shortened V by 5 bases and J by 3 bases, and 8 bases separated the two germline ends. CDR3 amino acids: CSVRSYGANVLTF. DNA for the CDR3: TGCAGCGTTAGGAGTTATGGGGCCAACGTCCTGACTTTC.

In this sample, this clone turned up once. J is TRBJ1-6 and V is TRBV6-5; 8 nucleotides line up with TRBD1. The V segment lost 6 bases and the J segment 9 bases; nucleotides outside the gene matches: 10. CDR1 is MNHEY and CDR2 is SVGAGI in the germline V gene. CDR3 length equals 15 residues. CDR3: CASSVGQDHPSPLHF. The CDR3 DNA is TGTGCCAGCAGCGTGGGACAGGATCATCCTTCACCCCTCCACTTT.

The chain couples TRBV2 to TRBJ2-3, with D perhaps TRBD2 (6 bases). Germline V gene sequence: CDR1 SNHLY, CDR2 FYNNEI. V was clipped by 6 bases and J by 3 bases, with 13 bases between them. The CDR3 has 14 amino acids. As DNA, the CDR3 is TGTGCCAGCAGACCAGGGACTGGGACAGATACGCAGTATTTT. Translating it yields CASRPGTGTDTQYF.

This chain joins TRBV29-1 and TRBJ1-1, with no clear D. The germline V gene has CDR1 SQVTM and CDR2 ANQGSEA. V was cut by 4 bases and J by 0 bases, with 12 bases left in between. The CDR3 is 14 residues long. CDR3 sequence reads: CSVVESFMNTEAFF. CDR3 DNA sequence: TGCAGCGTTGTTGAATCTTTCATGAACACTGAAGCTTTCTTT.

Of note for this clone: The junction departs from germline at one end; a sequencing error may be responsible. The rearrangement uses TRBV29-1 and TRBJ1-2; 7 bases match TRBD1. The V gene's germline CDR1 is SQVTM and CDR2 ANQGSEA. CDR3 length: 12 amino acids. The CDR3 DNA sequence: TGCAGCGTCGAAGACAGGGATGGTGGCTACACCTTC. It is translated as CSVEDRDGGYTF.

This clone was recorded a few times. J is TRBJ1-3 and V is TRBV7-9; D not resolved. V shed 1 base and J shed 5 bases, with 0 bases lying between them. CDR3 length: 11 residues. Germline V gives CDR1 SEHNR, CDR2 FQNEAQ (reference sequence). CDR3 in amino acids: CASSLGNTIYF. The CDR3 bases are TGTGCCAGCAGCTTAGGAAACACCATATATTTT. The full variable domain, in which reference TRBV7-9 and TRBJ1-3 provide the parts outside the CDR3, is DTGVSQNPRHKITKRGQNVTFRCDPISEHNRLYWYRQTLGQGPEFLTYFQNEAQLEKSRLLSDRFSAERPKGSFSTLEIQRTEQGDSAMYLCASSLGNTIYFGEGSWLTVV.

The count of this clone is one. The chain is built from TRBV6-6 and TRBJ2-7; 7 nucleotides align to TRBD1. This CDR3 has 12 amino acids. Germline CDR1 is MNHNY and CDR2 is SVGAGI (reference sequence). J was trimmed by 6 bases and V by 8 bases; bases with no gene match: 7. In nucleotides, the CDR3 is TGTGCCAGCGGTCGACAGGGCACCGAGCAGTACTTC. This encodes CASGRQGTEQYF.

The sample holds a few counts of this clone. The V gene is TRBV7-2, the J gene TRBJ1-2, with unresolved D. V was cut by 2 bases and J by 4 bases, with 8 bases left in between. CDR3 size: 13 residues. CDR1 and CDR2 (germline): SGHTA, FQGNSA. The CDR3 bases are TGTGCCAGCAGCTTAAGTGGTACCTATGGCTACACCTTC. Its protein product is CASSLSGTYGYTF.

This sequence joins TRBV7-8 and TRBJ2-3; 13 bases align to TRBD2. CDR1 and CDR2 from the germline V gene are SGHVS and FQNEAQ. Trimming took 1 base from V and 2 from J; bases not matched to a gene: 9. The CDR3 sequence is 19 residues long. This CDR3 reads CASSLGKPGLAGYTDTQYF. CDR3 coding DNA: TGTGCCAGCAGCTTAGGCAAACCGGGACTAGCGGGATACACAGATACGCAGTATTTT.

The CDR3 DNA reads TGTGCCAGCAGTTACTCGCGACGAGACTATGGCTACACCTTC. Translated, it gives CASSYSRRDYGYTF. V and J are TRBV6-5 and TRBJ1-2; D is ambiguous. Germline V lookup: CDR1 MNHEY, CDR2 SVGAGI. The CDR3 extends over 14 amino acids. With 0 bases removed from V and 3 bases from J, the gap between germline ends came to 8 bases.

The chain has TRBV18 and TRBJ2-3; weak D call: TRBD1 (6 bases). The length of the CDR3 is 14 residues. V was trimmed by 8 bases and J by 2 bases, leaving 14 bases between them. Per the germline V gene, CDR1 is KGHSH and CDR2 is LQKENI. The CDR3 protein is CASATQGPTDTQYF. The CDR3 region has the DNA TGTGCCAGCGCGACACAGGGCCCCACAGATACGCAGTATTTT.

The chain is built from TRBV27 and TRBJ2-3; possibly TRBD1 or TRBD2 for D (5 bases each). Per germline, CDR1 MNHEY and CDR2 SMNVEV (reference sequence). V shed 6 bases and J shed 9 bases, with 10 bases lying between them. This CDR3 is 11 amino acids long. CDR3 nucleotide sequence: TGTGCCAGCAGCCCTGGGGGAACGCAGTATTTT. This translates into CASSPGGTQYF.

The rearrangement links TRBV30 to TRBJ2-5, with 12 positions matching TRBD2. Trimming cost V 2 bases and J 5 bases; bases outside gene matches: 9. The CDR3 covers 16 residues. The germline CDR1 and CDR2 sequences are GTSNPN and SVGIG (reference sequence). The CDR3 sequence: CAWSPTSGSVWETQYF. The DNA of the CDR3 is TGTGCCTGGAGTCCGACTAGCGGGAGTGTATGGGAGACCCAGTACTTC.

This rearrangement joins TRBV7-2 to TRBJ2-5; the D is unclear. V was clipped by 3 bases and J by 2 bases, with 7 bases between them. This CDR3 has 13 amino acids. Germline assignment: CDR1 SGHTA and CDR2 FQGNSA. CDR3 sequence: CASSFSPQETQYF. The CDR3 bases are TGTGCCAGCAGCTTCTCGCCTCAAGAGACCCAGTACTTC.

The rearrangement links TRBV14 to TRBJ1-1; D is ambiguous. The CDR3 loop spans 12 amino acids. In germline, CDR1 is SGHDN, CDR2 FVKESK. The V end lost 5 bases, the J end lost 1 base, and 5 bases lay between the germline ends. CDR3 in DNA: TGTGCCAGCAGCGATCAGAACACTGAAGCTTTCTTT. Translating gives CASSDQNTEAFF.

J is TRBJ2-3 and V is TRBV10-3, with D maybe TRBD2 (6 bases). From germline, CDR1 is ENHRY and CDR2 SYGVKD. Trimming stripped 8 bases from V and 2 bases from J, with 17 bases between. This CDR3 has 15 residues. CDR3 region: CAIGGIGGNTDTQYF. CDR3 bases: TGTGCCATCGGAGGGATCGGAGGCAACACAGATACGCAGTATTTT.

The chain carries TRBV18 and TRBJ2-7; TRBD2 matches at 9 bases. J gave up 5 bases and V 2 bases, and 7 bases lay outside the gene matches. There are 15 residues in the CDR3. Germline V CDR1 and CDR2: KGHSH, LQKENI. The CDR3 coding sequence is TGTGCCAGCTCACCAGTAGCCGGGACTAGCAACGAGCAGTACTTC. Amino acids: CASSPVAGTSNEQYF. Based on the CDR3 plus reference TRBV18 and TRBJ2-7, the full variable domain is NAGVMQNPRHLVRRRGQEARLRCSPMKGHSHVYWYRQLPEEGLKFMVYLQKENIIDESGMPKERFSAEFPKEGPSILRIQQVVRGDSAAYFCASSPVAGTSNEQYFGPGTRLTVT.

This sequence joins TRBV10-3 and TRBJ2-7; TRBD2 aligns across 15 bases. J was trimmed by 1 base and V by 4 bases; bases with no gene match: 2. Germline V gene lookup returns CDR1 ENHRY and CDR2 SYGVKD. The CDR3 consists of 16 residues. As DNA, the CDR3 is TGTGCCATCAGTGGGGGACTAGCGGGAGGATCCTACGAGCAGTACTTC. Translated, it gives CAISGGLAGGSYEQYF.

Only a few counts were recorded for this clone. V gene TRBV5-1 combines with J gene TRBJ2-7; the D is unclear. Germline loops: CDR1 SGHRS, CDR2 YFSETQ. V was clipped by 4 bases and J by 6 bases, with 11 bases between them. The CDR3 runs 12 residues. The CDR3 loop reads CASSPNVGEQYF. Here the CDR3 DNA reads TGCGCCAGCAGCCCGAACGTCGGCGAGCAGTACTTC.

This clone was counted once. This sequence joins TRBV4-3 and TRBJ1-2, with a weak D call TRBD1 (5 bases). Germline CDR1 is LGHNA and CDR2 is YSLEER. V lost 1 base and J lost 4, with 10 bases in between. This CDR3 is built from 14 residues. The CDR3 DNA is TGCGCCAGCAGCCAAGCCCGGGACTTCTATGGCTACACCTTC. Amino acids: CASSQARDFYGYTF.

This chain connects TRBV13 to TRBJ2-2; 8 bases are shared with TRBD2. This CDR3 is 18 amino acids long. Looked up from germline, CDR1 is PRHDT and CDR2 is FYEKMQ (reference sequence). V was clipped by 2 bases and J by 2 bases; unmatched bases: 10. The CDR3 DNA reads TGTGCCAGCAGCTTACGAGGAGCGGGAGTCGATAACACCGGGGAGCTGTTTTTT. It codes for CASSLRGAGVDNTGELFF.

The chain combines TRBV23-1 with TRBJ1-5; D is possibly TRBD1 (6 bases). TRBV23-1 is noted as an ORF with a role that remains uncertain. CDR3 size: 18 residues. The V and J ends lost 0 bases and 4 bases respectively, with 19 bases between them. The CDR3 coding sequence is TGCGCCAGCAGTCAATCGGTCTCATCCAGGGGAGAGAATCAGCCCCAGCATTTT. It translates to CASSQSVSSRGENQPQHF.

The rearrangement joins TRBV6-4 to TRBJ1-5; no reliable D call. CDR1 is MRHNA, CDR2 SNTAGT, per germline. The V end lost 4 bases, the J end lost 6 bases, and 10 bases lay between the germline ends. This CDR3 spans 13 amino acids. The CDR3 spells CASSAVGGQPQHF. The CDR3 bases are TGTGCCAGCAGTGCGGTGGGCGGTCAGCCCCAGCATTTT.

This clone was picked up a small number of times. This chain connects TRBV5-1 to TRBJ2-7, with D possibly matching TRBD1 (6 bases). Trimming took 9 bases from V and 7 from J, leaving 20 bases between them. The CDR3 has 13 residues. Germline V gene sequence: CDR1 SGHRS, CDR2 YFSETQ. The CDR3 region is CATSMGQGTEQYF. The CDR3, as DNA: TGCGCCACTAGCATGGGACAAGGGACAGAGCAGTACTTC.

This chain joins TRBV6-6 and TRBJ2-7; 11 positions agree with TRBD1. The CDR3 contains 14 residues. Germline V gene lookup returns CDR1 MNHNY and CDR2 SVGAGI (reference sequence). The ends lost 6 bases at V and 3 bases at J; junction bases unmatched: 4. The CDR3 sequence: CASRGTGGVYEQYF. The CDR3 nucleotides read TGTGCCAGCAGGGGGACAGGGGGGGTCTACGAGCAGTACTTC.